The rows below give T cell receptor beta chains drawn from one sample of a study of patients and donors after allogeneic stem cell transplantation. MiXCR, applied by TCRdb to the RT-PCR reads, yields one record per CDR3 protein. This sample has some 880,000 distinct CDR3 sequences, with over 15% found just once. The source material was blood, either unsorted or a sorted T cell fraction (not recorded which). All receptors come from a human donor who was either an allogeneic HSCT recipient or a stem cell or donor lymphocyte infusion donor (not recorded which). It is not recorded whose cells these are; they may come from a transplant donor. Each CDR3 is given with its conserved first and last residue. Each record gives: D gene, V gene, J gene, clone size, CDR3 protein, CDR3 DNA. D genes are given only for firm matches. Clone size is given for some rows only: seen once, a few or many times, or a class if the clone is expanded.

TRBD1	TRBV13	TRBJ2-7	NA	CASSLDRQGDYEQYF	TGTGCCAGCAGCTTAGACCGACAGGGGGACTACGAGCAGTACTTC
TRBD2	TRBV12-3/TRBV12-4	TRBJ2-1	NA	CASSHRTSSSYNEQFF	TGTGCCAGCAGCCACCGGACTAGTAGCTCCTACAATGAGCAGTTCTTC
NA	TRBV2	TRBJ1-1	NA	CASSESVGMTEAFF	TGTGCCAGCAGTGAAAGTGTAGGGATGACTGAAGCTTTCTTT
NA	TRBV4-1	TRBJ2-1	NA	CASSQDRVEQFF	TGCGCCAGCAGCCAAGATCGGGTCGAGCAGTTCTTC
TRBD2	TRBV12-3/TRBV12-4	TRBJ2-2	NA	CASSLSGGVTGELFF	TGTGCCAGCAGTTTAAGCGGGGGTGTTACCGGGGAGCTGTTTTTT
NA	TRBV5-1	TRBJ2-1	once	CASSFGRVFSYNEQFF	TGCGCCAGCAGCTTCGGACGGGTTTTCTCCTACAATGAGCAGTTCTTC
NA	TRBV19	TRBJ2-7	NA	CASSIGSWSGTYEQYF	TGTGCCAGTAGTATCGGTAGTTGGTCAGGAACCTACGAGCAGTACTTC
NA	TRBV2	TRBJ2-7	few	CASSRARASHEQYF	TGTGCCAGCAGTAGGGCCCGAGCGTCCCACGAGCAGTACTTC
NA	TRBV29-1	TRBJ2-1	many	CSVDGAFGEQFF	TGCAGCGTTGACGGGGCTTTCGGTGAGCAGTTCTTC
NA	TRBV29-1	TRBJ2-1	many	CSGGVGEFF	TGCAGCGGGGGAGTGGGCGAGTTCTTC
TRBD2	TRBV2	TRBJ2-1	NA	CASSQTSGKSNEQFF	TGTGCCAGCAGCCAGACTAGCGGAAAATCAAATGAGCAGTTCTTC
TRBD1	TRBV29-1	TRBJ2-4	few	CSVEDRSSGKNIQYF	TGCAGCGTCGAGGACAGGTCGTCGGGCAAAAACATTCAGTACTTC
TRBD2	TRBV10-3	TRBJ2-1	many	CAISDWRGGPTSNNEQFF	TGTGCCATCAGTGACTGGCGGGGGGGCCCGACATCGAACAATGAGCAGTTCTTC
NA	TRBV6-6	TRBJ1-2	few	CASRDRRGYTF	TGTGCCAGCAGGGATCGACGTGGCTACACCTTC
NA	TRBV10-3	TRBJ2-1	many	CAIRGGTYNEQFF	TGTGCCATCCGCGGCGGGACCTACAATGAGCAGTTCTTC
NA	TRBV12-3/TRBV12-4	TRBJ1-1	many	CASSNTGSTEAFF	TGTGCCAGCAGTAACACAGGGTCCACTGAAGCTTTCTTT
TRBD1	TRBV6-1	TRBJ1-2	NA	CASSPDRIYYGYTF	TGTGCCAGCAGTCCGGACAGGATATACTATGGCTACACCTTC
TRBD2	TRBV5-1	TRBJ2-3	few	CASSLAILAGPTDTQYF	TGCGCCAGCAGCTTGGCCATACTAGCGGGACCCACAGATACGCAGTATTTT
TRBD2	TRBV12-3/TRBV12-4	TRBJ2-7	many	CASSLREGYEQYF	TGTGCCAGCAGTTTACGGGAGGGCTACGAGCAGTACTTC
TRBD1	TRBV10-3	TRBJ1-2	NA	CAISVGTVTGYTF	TGTGCCATCAGTGTTGGGACAGTAACTGGCTACACCTTC
NA	TRBV3-1	TRBJ1-2	NA	CASSQRGPHYGYTF	TGTGCCAGCAGCCAGCGGGGGCCCCACTATGGCTACACCTTC
NA	TRBV19	TRBJ1-1	NA	CASSNPFVATEAFF	TGTGCCAGTAGTAACCCGTTTGTGGCCACTGAAGCTTTCTTT
NA	TRBV5-1	TRBJ2-5	many	CASSFQKVETQYF	TGCGCCAGCAGCTTCCAGAAGGTAGAGACCCAGTACTTC
TRBD2	TRBV25-1	TRBJ2-7	few	CASSEGLAGEQYF	TGTGCCAGCAGTGAGGGACTAGCTGGCGAGCAGTACTTC
NA	TRBV12-3/TRBV12-4	TRBJ1-2	NA	CASSFIRYGYTF	TGTGCCAGCAGTTTCATCCGCTATGGCTACACCTTC
NA	TRBV9	TRBJ2-3	NA	CASSARVVDTDTQYF	TGTGCCAGCAGCGCCCGGGTGGTCGATACAGATACGCAGTATTTT
NA	TRBV20-1	TRBJ1-2	many	CSAPGPNGYTF	TGCAGCGCCCCGGGTCCCAATGGCTACACCTTC
NA	TRBV5-5	TRBJ2-7	few	CASSLSPDNFYEQYF	TGTGCCAGCAGCTTGTCCCCTGACAACTTCTACGAGCAGTACTTC
TRBD2	TRBV25-1	TRBJ2-1	few	CASSPSGFVDEQFF	TGTGCCAGCAGTCCTAGCGGGTTTGTGGATGAGCAGTTCTTC
NA	TRBV6-1	TRBJ2-3	NA	CASSEFSDTQYF	TGTGCCAGCAGTGAATTCAGCGATACGCAGTATTTT
TRBD1	TRBV12-3/TRBV12-4	TRBJ2-7	few	CASSLWGQGINEQYF	TGTGCCAGCAGTTTATGGGGACAGGGGATCAACGAGCAGTACTTC
NA	TRBV2	TRBJ2-7	NA	CASNTARRRDGYEQYF	TGTGCCAGCAACACCGCTAGGCGCCGGGACGGCTACGAGCAGTACTTC
NA	TRBV30	TRBJ1-5	NA	CAWSVRGAVGQPQHF	TGTGCCTGGAGTGTACGTGGGGCTGTAGGTCAGCCCCAGCATTTT
NA	TRBV4-3	TRBJ2-2	NA	CASSQALARTGELFF	TGCGCCAGCAGCCAAGCGCTAGCCCGAACCGGGGAGCTGTTTTTT
NA	TRBV7-2	TRBJ2-3	NA	CASSRAAEDTQYF	TGTGCCAGCAGCCGAGCCGCGGAAGATACGCAGTATTTT
NA	TRBV7-7	TRBJ2-5	NA	CASSLEGRSETQYF	TGTGCTAGCAGCCTAGAAGGTAGATCTGAGACCCAGTACTTC
TRBD2	TRBV6-2/TRBV6-3	TRBJ2-3	few	CASSYRRGGPTDTQYF	TGTGCCAGCAGTTACAGACGCGGGGGACCCACAGATACGCAGTATTTT
NA	TRBV29-1	TRBJ2-5	NA	CSVEGTIIGVTQYF	TGCAGCGTTGAAGGGACAATCATTGGAGTGACCCAGTACTTC
NA	TRBV2	TRBJ2-7	few	CASSEEGTGRSYEQYF	TGTGCCAGCAGTGAAGAAGGGACTGGGAGGTCGTACGAGCAGTACTTC
NA	TRBV30	TRBJ1-1	NA	CAYDRRGTEAFF	TGTGCTTACGACAGGAGGGGCACTGAAGCTTTCTTT
NA	TRBV7-9	TRBJ1-1	NA	CASSLMDTKAFF	TGTGCCAGCAGCTTAATGGACACTAAAGCTTTCTTT
TRBD1	TRBV11-3	TRBJ2-1	few	CASSLFRAGGDYNEQFF	TGTGCCAGCAGCCTTTTCCGAGCAGGGGGCGACTACAATGAGCAGTTCTTC
NA	TRBV7-2	TRBJ1-1	few	CASSLTGKVYPNTEAFF	TGTGCCAGCAGCCTTACAGGGAAGGTATATCCCAACACTGAAGCTTTCTTT
NA	TRBV20-1	TRBJ2-1	few	CSANPRVSYNEQFF	TGCAGTGCCAACCCTAGGGTTTCTTACAATGAGCAGTTCTTC
NA	TRBV6-5	TRBJ2-7	NA	CASSYQITGIPYEQYF	TGTGCCAGCAGTTACCAGATCACAGGGATTCCCTACGAGCAGTACTTC
NA	TRBV5-1	TRBJ2-3	NA	CASSSRDSGMDTQYF	TGCGCCAGCAGCTCTCGGGACTCCGGCATGGATACGCAGTATTTT
TRBD2	TRBV11-3	TRBJ2-1	NA	CASSSILAGGYNEQFF	TGTGCCAGCAGCTCCATACTAGCGGGGGGATACAATGAGCAGTTCTTC
NA	TRBV2	TRBJ1-1	once	CASVRGNTEAFF	TGTGCCAGCGTCAGAGGGAACACTGAAGCTTTCTTT
TRBD1	TRBV20-1	TRBJ2-7	NA	CSARDPTGFDEQYF	TGCAGTGCTAGAGACCCGACAGGGTTCGACGAGCAGTACTTC
TRBD1	TRBV6-1	TRBJ2-4	NA	CASSLTLTGVAKNIQYF	TGTGCCAGCTCTCTAACATTGACAGGGGTAGCCAAAAACATTCAGTACTTC
TRBD2	TRBV10-3	TRBJ2-3	few	CAIRSSGRDSEADTQYF	TGTGCCATCAGGTCTAGCGGGAGAGATTCAGAGGCAGATACGCAGTATTTT
NA	TRBV12-3/TRBV12-4	TRBJ1-3	NA	CASSRGYTIYF	TGTGCCAGCAGTCGGGGCTACACCATATATTTT
TRBD1	TRBV27	TRBJ1-2	NA	CASSFTGTGPTPLF	TGTGCCAGCAGTTTTACCGGGACAGGGCCCACTCCCCTCTTC
NA	TRBV18	TRBJ2-7	many	CASSPYEQYF	TGTGCCAGCTCACCCTACGAGCAGTACTTC
TRBD1	TRBV29-1	TRBJ1-1	many	CSVGGGQGFLVNTEAFF	TGCAGCGTCGGTGGCGGACAGGGATTTTTGGTGAACACTGAAGCTTTCTTT